The present TCR beta chain was sequenced within a study of OX40 agonist ivuxolimab in advanced cancers. Looking at the study overall: Patients were given ivuxolimab, an antibody that agonizes OX40 (CD134).

Findings and caveats of the study: Normalized T-cell clonal expansion was also low in some nonresponders. Among expanded peripheral T cells, antigen specificity went undetermined.

V gave up 5 bases and J gave up 8 bases; unmatched junction bases: 6. Germline V gene sequence: CDR1 SEHNR, CDR2 FQNEAQ (reference sequence). The CDR3 is 13 residues long. Comments on this clone: Its antigen is still unknown.

The repertoire was sequenced with immunoSEQ multiplex PCR; TCRdb's copy has only in-frame clones and lacks some. The table shows 120,000 or so clones, with around nine tenths occurring only once. Sequenced material: CD4+ or CD8+ T cells sorted from blood, taken in a trial of the OX40 agonist ivuxolimab. The V call is TRBV7-9, the J call TRBJ1-2, with 9 bases matching TRBD1. This clonotype originated in an adult with an advanced solid tumor such as melanoma, head and neck, liver or kidney cancer. The chain's CDR3 is CASSPTGGGGYTF. The CDR3 DNA reads TGTGCCAGCAGCCCAACAGGGGGCGGGGGCTACACCTTC.